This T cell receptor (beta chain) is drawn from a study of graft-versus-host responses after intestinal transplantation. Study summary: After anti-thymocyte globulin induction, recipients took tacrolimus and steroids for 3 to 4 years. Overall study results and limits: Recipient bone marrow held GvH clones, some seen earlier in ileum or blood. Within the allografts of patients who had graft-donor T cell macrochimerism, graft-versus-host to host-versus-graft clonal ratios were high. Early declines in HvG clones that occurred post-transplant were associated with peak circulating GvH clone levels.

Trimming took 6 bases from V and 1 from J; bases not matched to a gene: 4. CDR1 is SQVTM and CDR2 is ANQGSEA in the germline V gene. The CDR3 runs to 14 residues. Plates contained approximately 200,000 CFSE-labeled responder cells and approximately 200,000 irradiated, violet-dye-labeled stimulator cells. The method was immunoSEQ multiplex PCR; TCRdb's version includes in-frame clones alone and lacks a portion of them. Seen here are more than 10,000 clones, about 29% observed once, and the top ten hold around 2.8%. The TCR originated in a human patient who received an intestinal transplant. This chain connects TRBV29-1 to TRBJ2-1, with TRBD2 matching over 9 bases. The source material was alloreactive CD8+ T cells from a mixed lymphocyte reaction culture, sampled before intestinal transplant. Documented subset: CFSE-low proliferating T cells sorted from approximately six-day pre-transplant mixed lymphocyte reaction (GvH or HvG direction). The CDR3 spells CSVIAGASYNEQFF. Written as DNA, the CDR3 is TGCAGCGTGATAGCGGGAGCTTCCTACAATGAGCAGTTCTTC.